This TCR beta chain was obtained from a study of neurological immune-mediated disorders. TCRdb re-called the 5' RACE reads with MiXCR, one entry per CDR3 protein. The table includes about 53,000 distinct CDR3 sequences, roughly 17% detected once. By frequency in the sample, this clonotype is medium-sized. Trimming shortened V by 4 bases and J by 2 bases, and 8 bases separated the two germline ends. CDR1 and CDR2 from the germline V gene are ENHRY and SYGVKD. This CDR3 region has 13 residues. J is TRBJ2-5 and V is TRBV10-3; D not resolved. This sequence was found in a man in his fifties or sixties in good health. Sequences were obtained from PBMCs. CDR3 sequence: CAISVGRQETQYF. The CDR3 bases are TGTGCCATCAGTGTTGGCAGACAAGAGACCCAGTACTTC.